A single sample gave rise to the 17 T cell receptor beta chains below, sequenced in a study of blood T cell repertoires in COVID-19. The data were produced by immunoSEQ multiplex PCR, yet TCRdb's version contains in-frame clones alone and is incomplete. The table includes about 62,000 clones, more than 85% detected once. The sample taken for sequencing was peripheral blood. All receptors derive from a man aged 70-80 years with acute or convalescent COVID-19.

The chain employs TRBV3-1 (or the pseudogene TRBV3-2) and TRBJ1-1, with a tentative D call TRBD1 (5 bases). Trimming cost V 1 base and J 0 bases, with 9 bases left between them. In germline, CDR1 is LGHDT, CDR2 YNNKEL (reference sequence). The CDR3 length is 15 residues. In DNA form, the CDR3 reads TGTGCCAGCAGCCAAGGTGCACAGGTGAACACTGAAGCTTTCTTT. It translates to CASSQGAQVNTEAFF.

The V call is TRBV25-1, the J call TRBJ1-2; D may be TRBD1 (6 bases). Germline V CDR1 and CDR2: MGHDK, SYGVNS. The germline V and J ends were trimmed by 3 bases and 8 bases, with 19 bases remaining between them. The length of the CDR3 is 15 residues. Here the CDR3 DNA reads TGTGCCAGCAGTGACTACCCCCAGGGGCGGGAGGGCTACACCTTC. Residues: CASSDYPQGREGYTF.

The chain couples TRBV10-3 to TRBJ2-7, with TRBD1 matching over 7 bases. V lost 6 bases to trimming and J lost 6 bases; unmatched junction nucleotides: 11. This CDR3 has 14 residues. Per germline, CDR1 ENHRY and CDR2 SYGVKD. CDR3 sequence reads: CAISGQVTPREQYF. In DNA form, the CDR3 reads TGTGCCATCAGCGGACAGGTGACTCCTCGCGAGCAGTACTTC.

V usage is TRBV5-1 and J usage is TRBJ2-2; tentative D call: TRBD1 (6 bases). This CDR3 is built from 13 residues. CDR1 is SGHRS, CDR2 YFSETQ, per germline. V was cut by 2 bases and J by 6 bases, with 8 bases left in between. CDR3 sequence reads: CASSLQGAGELFF. CDR3 bases: TGCGCCAGCAGCTTACAGGGTGCCGGGGAGCTGTTTTTT.

The V call is TRBV4-1, the J call TRBJ2-7; 9 positions match TRBD1. The germline V gene encodes CDR1 MGHRA and CDR2 YSYEKL. The CDR3 contains 19 residues. J was trimmed by 2 bases and V by 1 base; bases with no gene match: 15. The CDR3: CASSQGEQGAFFKTYEQYF. CDR3 sequence (DNA): TGCGCCAGCAGCCAAGGGGAACAGGGGGCATTCTTTAAAACCTACGAGCAGTACTTC.

The chain employs TRBV7-8 and TRBJ2-3, with unresolved D. This CDR3 region has 12 residues. V shed 6 bases and J shed 0 bases, with 4 bases lying between them. The germline gives CDR1 SGHVS, CDR2 FQNEAQ. CDR3 region: CASSLSTDTQYF. The DNA of the CDR3 is TGTGCCAGCAGTCTAAGCACAGATACGCAGTATTTT.

This sequence joins TRBV11-2 and TRBJ2-5; 11 bases are a match to TRBD1. The CDR3 contains 15 residues. Unmatched junction bases numbered 5, after V lost 4 bases and J lost 4 bases. Germline V gives CDR1 SGHAT, CDR2 FQNNGV. The CDR3 loop reads CASSSWTGGLETQYF. The CDR3 region has the DNA TGTGCCAGCAGCTCATGGACAGGGGGCCTAGAGACCCAGTACTTC.

This clone was seen only a few times. V gene TRBV28 combines with J gene TRBJ2-7, with unresolved D. V was cut by 5 bases and J by 0 bases, with 2 bases left in between. Germline V lookup: CDR1 MDHEN, CDR2 SYDVKM. The CDR3 has 11 amino acids. Here the CDR3 reads CASSHSYEQYF. The DNA for the CDR3 is TGTGCCAGCAGTCACTCCTACGAGCAGTACTTC.

The rearrangement uses TRBV2 and TRBJ1-5; D remains ambiguous. Germline CDR1 reads SNHLY; CDR2 reads FYNNEI. Trimming cost V 8 bases and J 2 bases, with 16 bases left between them. This CDR3 spans 15 amino acids. The CDR3 loop is CASDVQVNGNQPQHF. Written as DNA, the CDR3 is TGTGCCAGCGACGTTCAGGTCAATGGCAATCAGCCCCAGCATTTT.

This chain uses TRBV30 with TRBJ2-7; TRBD2 might be the D (6 bases). CDR1 GTSNPN and CDR2 SVGIG come from the germline V gene (reference sequence). The V and J ends lost 5 bases and 2 bases respectively, with 19 bases between them. The CDR3 runs to 15 residues. The CDR3: CAWLEPGRGTYEQYF. Written as DNA, the CDR3 is TGTGCCTGGTTGGAACCGGGACGGGGGACCTACGAGCAGTACTTC.

Here the CDR3 reads CASSWGADYEQYF. The CDR3 DNA follows: TGTGCCAGCTCATGGGGCGCAGACTACGAGCAGTACTTC. The chain combines TRBV18 with TRBJ2-7, with D possibly matching TRBD1 (5 bases). Per the germline V gene, CDR1 is KGHSH and CDR2 is LQKENI. The CDR3 totals 13 residues. V gave up 5 bases and J gave up 3 bases, with 11 bases separating them.

This chain joins TRBV18 and TRBJ1-1, with 8 bases fitting TRBD1. Trimming removed 3 bases from V and 1 base from J; junction bases left unmatched: 4. The germline gives CDR1 KGHSH, CDR2 LQKENI. CDR3 length: 15 amino acids. CDR3 loop: CASSPQGAGNTEAFF. The CDR3 DNA reads as TGTGCCAGCTCACCGCAGGGGGCCGGGAACACTGAAGCTTTCTTT.

A few counts support this clone. The genes are TRBV19 and TRBJ1-1; D is possibly TRBD1 (5 bases). V was trimmed by 8 bases and J by 1 base, leaving 11 bases between them. The CDR3 is 13 amino acids. The germline V gene has CDR1 LNHDA and CDR2 SQIVND (reference sequence). The CDR3 sequence is CASAGEANTEAFF. CDR3 bases: TGTGCCAGTGCGGGGGAAGCGAACACTGAAGCTTTCTTT.

This chain joins TRBV5-1 and TRBJ2-7; TRBD1 agrees at 7 bases. Unmatched junction bases numbered 8, after V lost 0 bases and J lost 11 bases. Germline lookup yields CDR1 SGHRS and CDR2 YFSETQ. The CDR3 runs to 13 residues. The CDR3 reads CASSLGGRQGKYF. For the CDR3, the DNA is TGCGCCAGCAGCTTGGGGGGCAGACAGGGCAAGTACTTC.

This rearrangement joins TRBV19 to TRBJ2-3; TRBD2 matches at 7 bases. The CDR3 is made up of 15 amino acids. Trimming at V came to 3 bases and at J to 4 bases, leaving 7 bases not matched to a gene. Germline-derived CDR1 and CDR2 are LNHDA and SQIVND (reference sequence). DNA for the CDR3: TGTGCCAGTAGTATTACCGGGGGGATGGCAGATACGCAGTATTTT. Translating it yields CASSITGGMADTQYF.

The chain combines TRBV7-3 with TRBJ2-5, with D tentatively TRBD1 (6 bases). The CDR3 contains 15 residues. Per germline, CDR1 SGHTA and CDR2 FQGTGA. Trimming left V 5 bases short and J 3 bases short, with 16 bases between. As DNA, the CDR3 is TGTGCCAGCAGCGCGTCCGGGACACCGAAAGAGACCCAGTACTTC. Residues: CASSASGTPKETQYF. Full variable domain (remainder filled in from reference TRBV7-3 and TRBJ2-5): GAGVSQTPSNKVTEKGKYVELRCDPISGHTALYWYRQSLGQGPEFLIYFQGTGAADDSGLPNDRFFAVRPEGSVSTLKIQRTERGDSAVYLCASSASGTPKETQYFGPGTRLLVL.

This rearrangement joins TRBV7-9 to TRBJ2-1; D possibly corresponds to TRBD1 (6 bases). Germline V CDR1 and CDR2: SEHNR, FQNEAQ (reference sequence). Trimming removed 6 bases from V and 3 bases from J, with 15 bases in between. The CDR3 is 15 amino acids. CDR3 sequence: CASSYRDIDYNEQFF. The CDR3 nucleotides are TGTGCCAGCAGTTACCGGGACATAGACTACAATGAGCAGTTCTTC.